The present T cell receptor beta chain was sequenced within a study of vaccination and CD4 T cells after COVID-19 (dated by TCRdb to between 2021 and 2024). With regard to the full study: SARS-CoV-2 positivity had been established in the convalescent patients by nasal swab PCR, and mild disease was recorded in eight to ten of these patients and severe disease in one. Post-COVID blood samples were collected from convalescent patients a median of approximately 100 days after diagnosis, with a range of roughly 30 to 161 days. In the convalescent cohort there were six males and four females, among whom were two Hispanic individuals, seven Caucasians, two Asians and one multiracial person. Two doses of either the Pfizer-BioNTech BNT162b2 vaccine (n=8) or the Moderna mRNA-1273 vaccine (n=2) were administered to participants. As controls, cultures received a CEFX viral epitope pool (the positive control), an HIV-1 Nef peptide pool (the negative control), or no peptide at all. The spike-specific CD4+ TCR repertoire was compared before and after mRNA vaccination in approximately 9 COVID-19 convalescent patients and a few infection-naive healthy vaccine recipients. Culture stimuli were overlapping spike peptide pools from SARS-CoV-2 and from the common cold coronaviruses HCoV-NL63, HCoV-OC43 and HCoV-229E. Post-vaccine blood samples were obtained a median of about 77 days after the second vaccine dose, with a range of about 13 to 250 days.

Library method: PCR. TCR sequencing of DNA from cultured CD4+ T cells used the Oncomine TCR Beta short-read assay at the Johns Hopkins FTIC core. The QIAamp micro DNA kit was used to extract genomic DNA from the cultured CD4+ T cells. Oncomine TCR Beta libraries from cultured CD4+ T cells were pooled with unique dual indexes and sequenced on an Illumina iSeq 100. The original pipeline was this. Non-productive sequences were removed, and CDR3s not starting with C, not ending with F or W, or shorter than 7 amino acids were discarded. Antigen-specific clonotypes were identified using the MANAFEST web application through comparison of peptide-stimulated wells with reference and other culture wells. Positive clones required FDR below 0.05, an odds ratio above 5, and productive frequency above 0.1% in at least two of three replicate wells. Clonotypes that were significantly expanded in both SARS-CoV-2 spike wells and at least one common cold coronavirus spike condition were defined as cross-reactive. CDR3 homology was assessed with Levenshtein distances (stringdist) and unrooted phylogenetic trees (ape) in R version 3.6.1. TCRdb cleaned the public reads at Q25 with fastp, built clones with MiXCR and kept in-frame beta chains. Records with the same CDR3 protein are collapsed into one entry carrying the most frequent genes and DNA. What appears here as the V and J calls and clone size reflects TCRdb's work, not the paper's. The sample data list about 12,000 distinct CDR3 sequences, and 50% to 55% of these were observed just once. The ten largest account for approximately 18% of the sample.

Comments on this clonotype: Its target antigen remains unknown. Per-nucleotide qualities are absent, and no much larger clonotype sits a single base away.

Broader findings and caveats from the paper: In convalescent patients, a median approximately 83% of post-vaccine SARS-CoV-2-reactive clones were detected only after vaccination, suggesting vaccine-specific priming. Only a relatively small number of convalescent patients were included in the study, and early timepoints following natural infection were not analyzed. The median number of SARS-CoV-2-reactive clonotypes rose from under 25 after infection to approximately 41 after vaccination, but the change was not significant. Of the vaccine-specific clones found in convalescent patients, nearly all (304 of 307) were mono-reactive for SARS-CoV-2 spike instead of being cross-reactive with common cold coronaviruses.

V was cut back by 5 bases and J by 1 base, leaving a gap of 8 bases between them. Including cysteine and phenylalanine, the CDR3 has 13 amino acids. The entry retains the CDR3 DNA only, 39 bases that are in frame from base 1. The germline V gene (reference sequence) sets CDR1 to SEHNR and CDR2 to FQNEAQ. The sample's treatment or condition label, decoded: approximately 11-day PBMC culture with coronavirus spike peptide pools or control peptides (ViraFEST assay). The ViraFEST assay, used in the study, expanded antigen-specific T cells with peptide pools and then identified the expanded clonotypes through TCR sequencing. The convalescent patients' positive SARS-CoV-2 PCR tests were from March to December 2020, which was before the Alpha, Beta and Delta variants emerged in the United States. PBMCs were cultured at a few million per well in IMDM supplemented with 5% human AB serum and about 10 IU/ml IL-2, with 9.5 to 10 ug/ml peptide pools added. On days 3 and 7, half of the culture medium was replaced with fresh IL-2-containing medium. After around 11 days of culture, CD4+ T cells were isolated by negative selection using the EasySep CD4+ T cell isolation kit. PBMCs were separated from whole blood using Ficoll-Paque Plus gradient centrifugation and then either used fresh or cryopreserved at -140C. In general, triplicate wells were set up for every culture condition.

The chain was built from TRBV7-9 and TRBJ1-1; possibly the D gene is TRBD1, per 5 matching bases. This TCR was sampled from a human donor with COVID-19. Sequencing was performed on cultured CD4+ T cells from blood, taken after SARS-CoV-2 vaccination. The DNA is as follows: TGTGCCAGCAGCCTCAGGGAGAACACTGAAGCTTTCTTT. Translated, it reads CASSLRENTEAFF.